A single TCR beta chain is shown here with its context. CDR1 and CDR2 (germline): SGHNT, YENEEA. This CDR3 has 14 residues. The ends were cut back, 5 bases at V and 10 bases at J, with 18 bases in the middle. The data belong to a study of shared clonotypes between healthy human individuals. The repertoire was sequenced with immunoSEQ multiplex PCR; TCRdb's copy has only in-frame clones and lacks some. The profile shows about 500,000 clones, around 77% of them singletons. This receptor was obtained from a woman between 35 and 50 years old in good health. Some clones in this sample may be carry-over from other donors' samples. The sample taken for sequencing was PBMCs. The chain links TRBV11-3 to TRBJ2-1; D remains ambiguous. This CDR3 is CASSPTDGRGEQFF. The CDR3 DNA reads as TGTGCCAGCAGCCCCACTGATGGGCGTGGGGAGCAGTTCTTC.